The rows below give T cell receptor beta chains drawn from one sample of a study of CD8 T cells in Susac syndrome. TCRdb analysed the immunoSEQ multiplex PCR reads with MiXCR anew, one entry per CDR3 protein. The table shows hundreds of thousands of distinct CDR3 sequences, with roughly 94% occurring only once. The sequenced sample consisted of CD4+ T cells from PBMCs. Source of these receptors: a human donor with multiple sclerosis. CDR3s include the opening cysteine and the closing phenylalanine or tryptophan. D genes are given only for firm matches. Expanded clones get a size class; other rows say once, few or many, or leave the size out.

>TRBJ2-5|14|NA|TRBV29-1|NA
TGCAGCGTCTTCGATCGGGTCAACCAAGAGACCCAGTACTTC
CSVFDRVNQETQYF
>TRBJ2-2|13|NA|TRBV30|NA
TGTGCCTGGAGTGTAAGACCGAACGGGGAGCTGTTTTTT
CAWSVRPNGELFF
>TRBJ1-2|17|NA|TRBV20-1|TRBD1
TGCAGTGCTCAACCACCCCACGACAGGGGGCTTCACTATGGCTACACCTTC
CSAQPPHDRGLHYGYTF
>TRBJ1-2|13|NA|TRBV30|NA
TGTGCCTGGATTCCCGGGGATGCCTATGGCTACACCTTC
CAWIPGDAYGYTF
>TRBJ1-1|13|NA|TRBV29-1|TRBD1
TGCAGCGCGTCCGGGCAGGGGGCGAGTGAAGCTTTCTTT
CSASGQGASEAFF
>TRBJ2-7|11|NA|TRBV30|NA
TGTGCCTGGGGGGTTTCCTACGAGCAGTACTTC
CAWGVSYEQYF
>TRBJ2-5|15|NA|TRBV27|NA
TGTGCCAGCAGGCCGACCGGGACACAAAGAGAGGCCCAGTACTTC
CASRPTGTQREAQYF
>TRBJ2-3|15|NA|TRBV20-1|NA
TGCAGTGCTATCCAGGGGTCAGCCGGCACAGATACGCAGTATTTT
CSAIQGSAGTDTQYF
>TRBJ2-1|16|once|TRBV27|TRBD1
TGTGCCAGCACTCGGCTCTCGGGACAGTTCCTCGATGAGCAGTTCTTC
CASTRLSGQFLDEQFF
>TRBJ2-5|16|once|TRBV27|TRBD1
TGTGCCAGCAAAGATCGACAGGGAATCGTGGCGGAGACCCAGTACTTC
CASKDRQGIVAETQYF
>TRBJ1-6|15|NA|TRBV20-1|NA
TGCAGTGCTAGACTGGACGGCTCCTATAATTCACCCCTCCACTTT
CSARLDGSYNSPLHF
>TRBJ2-1|16|NA|TRBV11-3|TRBD2
TGTGCCAGCAGCTTTAGCAGCGGGGGCGCCTACAATGAGCAGTTCTTC
CASSFSSGGAYNEQFF
>TRBJ1-4|13|NA|TRBV29-1|NA
TGCAGCGTGACCCGGCCCGGGAATGAAAAACTGTTTTTT
CSVTRPGNEKLFF
>TRBJ2-5|17|NA|TRBV15|TRBD1
TGTGCCACCAGCAGAACCCCGACAGGGGGAAACCAAGAGACCCAGTACTTC
CATSRTPTGGNQETQYF
>TRBJ1-6|15|NA|TRBV12-3/TRBV12-4|NA
TGTGCCAGCAGTTTACGGGAAATGGGTAATTCACCCCTCCACTTT
CASSLREMGNSPLHF
>TRBJ2-3|14|NA|TRBV29-1|NA
TGCAGCGTCTCAGACAGAATAAGCACAGATACGCAGTATTTT
CSVSDRISTDTQYF
>TRBJ2-7|15|NA|TRBV3-1|NA
TGTGCCAGCAGCCAAGACAGCCGCCCGGGAAACGAGCAGTACTTC
CASSQDSRPGNEQYF